This T cell receptor (beta chain) is drawn from a study of cytomegalovirus exposure and HLA in healthy donors (dated by TCRdb to 2017 to 2019). Looking at the study overall: In an earlier analysis of approximately 500 of the donors, around 300 Gb of sequence data and about 110 million unique TCR beta sequences from about 190 million T cells were reported. In addition to the first cohort of hundreds of subjects, a separate validation cohort of 120 different subjects was used. Approximately 300 gigabases of sequencing data and around 85 million unique TCR sequences made up an early release that covered 640 HLA-typed donors. Every repertoire in the discovery cohort had been generated on one and the same sequencing platform. The number of typed donors differed by locus: about 620-640 for A, B, C, DRB1 and DQB1; approximately 520 for DQA1; 600 to 610 for DPA1; and around 470 for DPB1. A later genetic analysis used genome-wide SNP genotypes for 398 of the 666 donors, treating that subset as a discovery cohort. The T cell repertoires of roughly 660 subjects were profiled by immunosequencing and related to cytomegalovirus serostatus. Roughly five DR-DQ haplotypes were handled as single units for association and clustering because linkage in the cohort was strong. Among several hundred genotyped donors of the cohort, an average of around 250,000 unique TCR beta nucleotide sequences was sequenced per donor, of which about 18% were non-productive. An earlier analysis of some 500 of the donors applied high-throughput TCR beta sequencing to assess whether each TCR beta V gene segment acted as functional or pseudogenic. The aim of the study was to test whether cataloging public T cell receptors could identify signatures of past pathogen exposure. HLA typing covered class I and class II loci at four-digit resolution. The genetic ancestry cluster associated with self-reported Caucasian donors included roughly four fifths of the 398 genotyped donors. A later analysis re-examined previously published TCR beta repertoires from roughly 650 donors and added high-resolution HLA genotyping to investigate patterns of TCR occurrence. To predict cytomegalovirus infection status, the study combined high-throughput TCR immunosequencing, statistical association of individual TCRs with disease status, and machine learning. Donor age, sex, ethnicity and CMV serostatus were compiled alongside the repertoire data. Rather than using new phenotypic data, the later analysis identified candidate immune exposures from TCR beta sequences and from how often those sequences occurred across donors.

From its cysteine to its phenylalanine, the CDR3 spans 15 amino acids. Only CDR3 DNA is held: 45 bases, read in frame from base 1. V is reduced by 2 bases and J by 2 bases, leaving a spacing of 10 bases between them. According to the germline V gene, CDR1 reads SQVTM and CDR2 reads ANQGSEA. What the work shows at the level of the full study, not this receptor alone: Some IMGT-functional V segments, including TRBV6-2 and TRBV6-3, could not be distinguished by the 87-base-pair reads and were therefore excluded. Immune exposure information for the cohort was limited to CMV serostatus. Because HLA typing was missing for some donors at each locus, association tests included only the typed subset. In a later analysis, HLA-associated TCR beta chains showed more clonal expansion and lower generation probabilities than non-associated chains that were equally common. According to a later genetic analysis, donors in an Asian-associated ancestry cluster had fewer N-insertions in productive TCRs than the approximately 650-donor mean. Specific HLA alleles were associated with 15,000 to 20,000 TCR beta sequences at a false discovery rate of 0.05 in a later analysis. This cohort had only TCR beta chains sequenced, and the lack of alpha or paired-chain data limited which features could be detected. A further reported finding was that TCR beta sequences accurately predicted the HLA-A and HLA-B alleles for most subjects in the first cohort. Strong co-occurrence of HLA alleles, especially DR and DQ, made assigning TCR associations to individual alleles difficult. The authors suggested that the approach could potentially be extended to other disease states and immunological phenotypes. The classifier was reported to diagnose cytomegalovirus status with high specificity and sensitivity in both the original cohort and the validation cohort. Linkage disequilibrium might explain the correlated functional status among segregating V segments, but an unknown experimental factor could not be ruled out. In an earlier analysis of around 600 of the donors, most TCR beta V segments appeared in productive rearrangements about 90% or about 30% of the time, broadly matching IMGT annotations. In a later genetic analysis, a missense DCLRE1C variant was associated with V-gene and J-gene trimming of TCR beta chains, and the association was replicated in an independent cohort. According to a later analysis, parvovirus B19, influenza, CMV and Epstein-Barr virus appeared linked to several top co-occurrence clusters. A few of the identified cytomegalovirus-associated TCR beta chains were confirmed in vitro to be specific for cytomegalovirus antigens. In a later analysis, TCR association rates were found to vary across HLA loci, with the most associated TCRs seen for DRB1 alleles and the fewest for HLA-C alleles. While some public TCRs were present in many individuals, most TCR sequences turned up only very rarely across donors. Around 16 rarely observed V segments, including chromosome 9 orphons, were excluded from the earlier analysis of just under 600 of the donors because counts were too low. In a later analysis, most CMV-associated TCR beta chains were found to appear HLA-restricted, with HLA associations seemingly driven largely by CMV exposure. A total of 164 TCR beta chains were listed by the study as associated with cytomegalovirus. A cluster of highly shared sequence variants was judged likely to represent a technical artifact of the sequencing pipeline. Presence/absence analyses assumed roughly uniform sequencing depth across donors, an assumption that may not hold.

In total, fewer than 750 healthy bone marrow donors made up the cohort. All cohort members were sampled while nominally healthy, although unrecorded immune exposures were likely present. The donor tested CMV seronegative and was one of the 352 seronegative cohort members. A peripheral blood sample was collected from each donor, and TCR beta sequencing was performed on peripheral blood mononuclear cells. Genomic DNA extraction from the blood cell samples was performed with the Qiagen DNeasy Blood Extraction Kit. Library creation used the immunoSEQ multiplex PCR assay. For the multiplex PCR, a mixture combining 60 forward primers for TCR Vbeta segments and 13 reverse primers for TCR Jbeta segments was used. A multiplex PCR assay on genomic DNA amplified the CDR3 region of rearranged TCR beta genes. Amplified TCR beta libraries were sequenced as 87-base-pair reads on the Illumina HiSeq System. The original methods were these. A later analysis counted some 80 million unique TCR beta chains across the 670 or so repertoires, and roughly 11 million of these chains were shared by at least two donors. A nearest-neighbor algorithm error-corrected the raw reads and collapsed the reads into unique sequences, merging closely related sequences to remove PCR and sequencing errors. V, D and J gene segments were assigned by aligning CDR3 sequences to IMGT reference sequences. For a sequence to be retained, at least a six-nucleotide match to both a V gene segment and a J gene segment was required. A rearrangement counted as productive if the CDR3 had no stop codons and remained in frame with V and J, and every other rearrangement counted as non-productive. Following IMGT convention, CDR3 was defined as the stretch from the second conserved V-encoded cysteine to the conserved J-encoded phenylalanine. The earlier analysis of 500 to 750 of the donors excluded any sequence lacking an unambiguous match to a single V gene segment. In an earlier analysis of a few hundred of the donors, a V segment was called functional when productive rearrangements were above 56.7%, and segregating when the standard deviation between donors exceeded 5%. A statistical classification framework was built to diagnose cytomegalovirus status from the catalog of TCR beta chain sequences. In a later analysis, V and J genes were assigned by comparing TCR nucleotide sequences against IMGT/GENE-DB human TR gene sequences. The TCRdist pipeline was used in a later analysis to assign CDR3 sequences and most-parsimonious VDJ recombination scenarios. In a later analysis, each TCR beta chain was defined by its CDR3 amino acid sequence together with its V-gene family, and reads without a unique V-gene family were excluded. A later analysis removed several hundred highly shared, low-generation-probability nucleotide sequences to deal with suspected cross-contamination and a sequencing artifact. A later analysis calculated a clonal expansion index for each public chain from normalized within-repertoire ranks of inferred template counts. In a later analysis, generation probabilities were computed with a VDJ recombination model fitted to out-of-frame rearrangements, and the resulting probabilities were checked against IGoR. A later analysis scored TCR-TCR, TCR-HLA and TCR-CMV co-occurrence with hypergeometric tests, applying a repertoire-size bias correction to TCR pairs. A later analysis estimated false discovery rates by permuting HLA or CMV assignments 20 times. In a later analysis, co-occurring TCRs were grouped using DBSCAN, with TCRdist sequence similarity added in when clustering inside HLA-allele-positive subsets. Co-occurrence clustering excluded repertoires with fewer than 30,000 or more than 120,000 public chains, plus five with anomalous nucleotide sharing. The source is immuneACCESS, and TCRdb retained only in-frame sequences with V and J called. Part of the clones is not carried over; for the studies checked, unresolved V genes explain less than half of this, and the remainder is unexplained. That table is the source of V, J and clone size, and D and trimming were worked out from the DNA. The sample data list 100,000 to 150,000 clones, and roughly 79% of these were observed just once. The ten largest account for around 1.8% of the sample.

About this clone: This clone's antigen is unknown. One base away there is no much larger clone; base qualities are not given.

The chain employs TRBV29-1 and TRBJ2-6, with no confidently assigned D gene. The source is a woman aged 50 to 65 in good health and CMV-seronegative. The sequencing input was PBMCs. The CDR3 protein: CSVERVGTGANVLTF. The base sequence is TGCAGCGTTGAACGGGTGGGTACTGGGGCCAACGTCCTGACTTTC.